The clone carrying this T cell receptor (beta chain) was seen many times. The antigen is undetermined. The CDR3 covers 14 residues. The V and J ends lost 5 bases and 7 bases respectively, with 15 bases between them. From germline, CDR1 is SGHAT and CDR2 FQDESV (reference sequence). The sample comes from a study of T cells in Graves' hyperthyroidism and ophthalmopathy. Study-level points and caveats: Blood also contained most expanded thyroid clonotypes above 0.001.

RNA transcripts served as the template for amplifying TCR beta CDR3 regions. The HTBI primer set was used in a first-round RT-PCR of the TCR CDR3. TCRdb reanalysed the multiplex PCR reads using MiXCR and keeps one entry per CDR3 protein. The sample consists of 500,000 to 750,000 distinct CDR3 sequences, 12% to 15% of them appearing once. Uncontrolled infection, other autoimmune disease, pregnancy or lactation disqualified patients from enrolment. This receptor was obtained from a young woman with Graves' ophthalmopathy. The chain couples TRBV11-1 to TRBJ2-1; weak D call: TRBD2 (5 bases). Source material: blood. CDR3 nucleotides: TGTGCCAGCAGCCACACGGGATTTCAGAATGAGCAGTTCTTC. Translating gives CASSHTGFQNEQFF.